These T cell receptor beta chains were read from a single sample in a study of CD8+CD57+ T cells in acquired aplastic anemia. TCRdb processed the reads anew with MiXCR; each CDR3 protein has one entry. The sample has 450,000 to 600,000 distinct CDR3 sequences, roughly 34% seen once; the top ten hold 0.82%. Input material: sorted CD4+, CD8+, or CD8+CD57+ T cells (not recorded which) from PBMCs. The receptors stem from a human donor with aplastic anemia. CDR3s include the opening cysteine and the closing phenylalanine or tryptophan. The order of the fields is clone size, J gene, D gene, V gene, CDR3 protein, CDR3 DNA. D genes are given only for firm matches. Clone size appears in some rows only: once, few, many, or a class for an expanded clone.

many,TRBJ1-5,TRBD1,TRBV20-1,CSASLQGANQPQHF,TGCAGTGCTAGTCTCCAGGGGGCCAATCAGCCCCAGCATTTT
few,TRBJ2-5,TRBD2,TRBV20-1,CSASPTSGDQETQYF,TGCAGTGCTAGCCCGACTAGCGGGGACCAAGAGACCCAGTACTTC
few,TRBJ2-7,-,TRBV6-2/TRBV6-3,CASSVTGYEQYF,TGTGCCAGTAGTGTTACTGGCTACGAGCAGTACTTC
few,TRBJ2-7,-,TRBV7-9,CASSYGFRVSEQYF,TGTGCCAGCAGTTACGGTTTTAGGGTCAGCGAGCAGTACTTC
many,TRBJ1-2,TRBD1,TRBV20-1,CSARDREGLGYTF,TGCAGTGCCAGGGACAGGGAAGGTCTCGGCTACACCTTC
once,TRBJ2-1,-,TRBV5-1,CASSLGFRDYNEQFF,TGCGCCAGCAGCTTGGGGTTCAGGGACTACAATGAGCAGTTCTTC
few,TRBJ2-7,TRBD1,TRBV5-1,CASSSAGTGNEQYF,TGCGCCAGCAGCTCGGCCGGGACAGGGAACGAGCAGTACTTC
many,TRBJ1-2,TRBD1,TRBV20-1,CSVGTVNGYTF,TGCAGTGTAGGGACAGTGAATGGCTACACCTTC
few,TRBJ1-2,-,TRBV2,CASIYGTTNYGHTF,TGTGCCAGCATATATGGTACGACTAACTATGGCCACACCTTC
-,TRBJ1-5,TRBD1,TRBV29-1,CSGGQVGQPQHF,TGCAGCGGCGGACAGGTTGGTCAGCCCCAGCATTTT
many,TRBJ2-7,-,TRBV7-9,CASSHSSGEQYF,TGTGCCAGCAGTCATAGCAGCGGCGAGCAGTACTTC
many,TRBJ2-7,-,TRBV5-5,CASSSRAVTYEQYF,TGTGCCAGCAGCTCCCGGGCCGTCACCTACGAGCAGTACTTC
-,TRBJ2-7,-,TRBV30,CAWSLPTGGEQYF,TGTGCCTGGAGCCTCCCTACGGGCGGCGAGCAGTACTTC
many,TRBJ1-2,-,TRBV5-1,CASSLESGADGYTF,TGCGCCAGCAGCTTGGAGTCGGGGGCGGATGGCTACACCTTC
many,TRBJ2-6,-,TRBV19,CASRKLGAGANVLTF,TGTGCCAGTAGGAAGCTGGGCGCTGGGGCCAACGTCCTGACTTTC
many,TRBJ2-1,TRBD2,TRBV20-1,CSARDPSGSGDEQFF,TGCAGTGCTAGAGATCCTAGCGGGAGTGGGGATGAGCAGTTCTTC
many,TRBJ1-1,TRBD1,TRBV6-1,CASSDGTGAVAFF,TGTGCCAGCAGTGACGGGACAGGGGCGGTGGCTTTCTTT
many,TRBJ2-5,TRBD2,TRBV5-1,CASSLGLAVETQYF,TGCGCCAGCAGCTTGGGCCTAGCGGTGGAGACCCAGTACTTC
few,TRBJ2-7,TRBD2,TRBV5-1,CASSSEREGHEQYF,TGCGCCAGCAGCTCGGAGCGGGAGGGCCACGAGCAGTACTTC
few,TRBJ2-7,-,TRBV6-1,CASSDSRAYEQYF,TGTGCCAGCAGTGACAGCCGTGCCTACGAGCAGTACTTC
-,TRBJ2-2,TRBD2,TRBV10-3,CAITAEAGVGVVNTGELFF,TGTGCCATCACCGCGGAAGCGGGAGTTGGGGTCGTGAACACCGGGGAGCTGTTTTTT
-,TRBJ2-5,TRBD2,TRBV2,CASSYSTSGLETQYF,TGTGCCAGCAGTTACTCTACTAGCGGGTTGGAGACCCAGTACTTC
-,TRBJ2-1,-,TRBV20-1,CSAGKGAGNEQFF,TGCAGTGCCGGCAAGGGGGCGGGGAATGAGCAGTTCTTC
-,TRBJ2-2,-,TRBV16,CASSQWTSSGELFF,TGTGCCAGCAGCCAATGGACCAGTTCCGGGGAGCTGTTTTTT
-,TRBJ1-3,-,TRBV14,CASSPRQESSGNTIYF,TGTGCCAGCTCACCAAGGCAGGAGAGCTCTGGAAACACCATATATTTT
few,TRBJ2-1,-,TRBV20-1,CSARDTAYGEQFF,TGCAGTGCTAGAGACACGGCGTATGGTGAGCAGTTCTTC
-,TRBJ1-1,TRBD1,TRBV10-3,CDSNWDRYTEAFF,TGTGACAGCAATTGGGACAGATACACTGAAGCTTTCTTT
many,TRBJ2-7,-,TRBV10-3,CAIKTQGNEQYF,TGTGCCATCAAGACTCAGGGGAACGAGCAGTACTTC
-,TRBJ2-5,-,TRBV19,CASSIAETQYF,TGTGCCAGTAGTATTGCAGAGACCCAGTACTTC
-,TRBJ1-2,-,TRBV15,CATSSPTAGYTF,TGTGCCACCAGCAGCCCCACGGCTGGCTACACCTTC
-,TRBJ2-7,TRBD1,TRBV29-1,CSYRQGIYEQYF,TGCAGCTACCGACAGGGTATCTACGAGCAGTACTTC
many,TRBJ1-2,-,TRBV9,CASSVDRWGYTF,TGTGCCAGCAGCGTCGACAGGTGGGGCTACACCTTC
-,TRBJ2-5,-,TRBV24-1,CASSDSSGSQETQYF,TGTGCCAGCAGTGATTCTTCAGGTAGCCAAGAGACTCAGTACTTC
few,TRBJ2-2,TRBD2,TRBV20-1,CSARGELADTGELFF,TGCAGTGCTAGAGGCGAACTAGCGGACACCGGGGAGCTGTTTTTT
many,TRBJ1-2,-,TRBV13,CASSAVWDYTF,TGTGCCAGCAGCGCCGTCTGGGACTACACCTTC
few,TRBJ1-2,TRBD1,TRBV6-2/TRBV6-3,CASSYRQGAVGYTF,TGTGCCAGCAGTTACAGACAGGGGGCAGTTGGCTACACCTTC
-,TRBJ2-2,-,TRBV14,CASSRATGNTGELFF,TGTGCCAGCAGCCGAGCGACAGGGAACACCGGGGAGCTGTTTTTT
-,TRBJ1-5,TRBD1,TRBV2,CASSVRDRGNQPQHF,TGTGCCAGCAGTGTCCGGGACAGGGGCAATCAGCCCCAGCATTTT
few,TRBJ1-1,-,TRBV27,CASSLDFGTSRIAFF,TGTGCCAGCAGCTTAGACTTCGGGACATCCAGGATCGCTTTCTTT
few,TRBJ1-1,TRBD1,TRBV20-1,CSTDRGMNTEAFF,TGCAGTACCGACAGGGGTATGAACACTGAAGCTTTCTTT
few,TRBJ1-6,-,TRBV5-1,CASSFVEGGPSSYNSPLHF,TGCGCCAGCAGCTTCGTGGAGGGGGGACCGAGCTCCTATAATTCACCCCTCCACTTT
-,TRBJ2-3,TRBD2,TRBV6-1,CASSSLAGGPDTQYF,TGTGCCAGCAGCAGTCTTGCGGGGGGCCCGGATACGCAGTATTTT
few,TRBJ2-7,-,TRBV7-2,CASSGQSSYEQYF,TGTGCCAGCAGCGGGCAGAGCTCCTACGAGCAGTACTTC
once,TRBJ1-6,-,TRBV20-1,CSARDLPGGNSPLHF,TGCAGTGCTAGAGATCTACCCGGGGGTAATTCACCCCTCCACTTT
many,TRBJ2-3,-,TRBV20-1,CSAPTDTQYF,TGCAGTGCTCCGACAGATACGCAGTATTTT
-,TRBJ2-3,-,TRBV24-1,CATSDWGSGTSTDTQYF,TGTGCCACCAGTGATTGGGGTTCGGGGACTAGCACAGATACGCAGTATTTT
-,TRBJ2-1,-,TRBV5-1,CASSLVLSPFGNEQFF,TGCGCCAGCAGCTTGGTCCTATCTCCCTTCGGCAATGAGCAGTTCTTC
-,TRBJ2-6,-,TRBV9,CASSVENVLTF,TGTGCCAGCAGCGTAGAGAACGTCCTGACTTTC
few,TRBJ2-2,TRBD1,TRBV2,CASRGQGVNTGELFF,TGTGCCAGCAGGGGACAGGGGGTGAACACCGGGGAGCTGTTTTTT
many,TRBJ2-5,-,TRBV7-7,CASSLGGGAVETQYF,TGTGCTAGCAGCTTAGGTGGCGGGGCGGTGGAGACCCAGTACTTC
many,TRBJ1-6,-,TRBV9,CASSVEPTGSDSPLHF,TGTGCCAGCAGCGTAGAGCCGACGGGAAGTGACTCACCCCTCCACTTT
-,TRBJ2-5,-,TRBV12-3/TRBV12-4,CASSTNRDLKRETQYF,TGTGCCAGCAGTACAAACCGGGACCTTAAGAGGGAGACCCAGTACTTC
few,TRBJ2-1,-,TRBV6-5,CASKGPSYNERFF,TGTGCCAGCAAGGGGCCTTCCTACAATGAGCGGTTCTTC
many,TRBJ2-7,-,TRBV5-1,CASSFAETQYEQYF,TGCGCCAGCAGCTTCGCGGAGACCCAGTACGAGCAGTACTTC